This TCR beta chain was sequenced in a study of identical twins. In its sample, this clonotype was seen a few times. Its antigen remains unknown. Trimming removed 1 base at V and 10 bases at J, with 20 bases between. Germline V lookup: CDR1 SGHNT, CDR2 YENEEA. CDR3 length equals 16 residues. TCRdb re-derived calls from the 5' RACE reads in MiXCR, one entry per CDR3 protein. The repertoire includes approximately 220,000 distinct CDR3 sequences, approximately 9% of them detected once, and around 5.1% sits in the top ten. Study conclusions and caveats: Conclusions were based on cross-sectional statistical analysis, without following the same donors. Abundant beta clonotypes from cord blood bore fewer insertions; memory repertoires lacked this pattern. Within twin pairs, the out-of-frame alpha sequences they shared showed excess low generation probability.

Sequences were obtained from memory (CD45RO+) T cells sorted from blood. This receptor was obtained from a woman aged 18-29 years in good health. The V gene is TRBV11-3, the J gene TRBJ2-1, with D possibly being TRBD2 (6 bases). In DNA form, the CDR3 reads TGTGCCAGCAGCTTAGGGTGGGAAGCGGGTGGCTCGGAGCAGTTCTTC. This sequence encodes CASSLGWEAGGSEQFF.